Listed below are T cell receptor beta chains from one sample, sequenced in a study of blood T cell repertoires in COVID-19. Clones were read by immunoSEQ multiplex PCR, and TCRdb kept only the in-frame ones, dropping some. The data contain some 350,000 clones, around 87% of them singletons. The sample taken for sequencing was PBMCs or T cells enriched from blood (not recorded which). These receptors were obtained from a woman in her twenties or thirties who had recovered from COVID-19. Both conserved end residues are part of each CDR3.

>TRBV19|TRBJ1-5|19
CASSIVQEEVFYGNQPQHF
>TRBV7-9|TRBJ1-1|13
CASSPSGNTEAFF
>TRBV28|TRBJ1-2|16
CASRGDLVGTSYGYTF
>TRBV2|TRBJ2-5|12
CASSPTGETQYF
>TRBV12-3/TRBV12-4|TRBJ1-2|12
CASRGADYGYTF
>TRBV29-1|TRBJ2-5|16
CSVGSGTGWSQETQYF
>TRBV5-4|TRBJ1-4|15
CASSPGTRANEKLFF
>TRBV20-1|TRBJ1-4|11
CSAGGPEKLFF
>TRBV7-2|TRBJ1-5|17
CASSLDWAGADNQPQHF
>TRBV10-3|TRBJ1-2|14
CAIKAGRQDYGYTF
>TRBV5-4|TRBJ2-4|15
CASGRRGGGKNIQYF
>TRBV19|TRBJ1-2|14
CASSHQGANYGYTF
>TRBV30|TRBJ1-1|13
CAWSVDRGTEAFF
>TRBV5-1|TRBJ2-5|13
CASSLVAEETQYF
>TRBV7-7|TRBJ2-1|15
CASSPGLAGGNEQFF
>TRBV5-1|TRBJ1-1|12
CASSLDSLEAFF
>TRBV4-2|TRBJ2-1|16
CASSQFLAGASNEQFF
>TRBV19|TRBJ2-1|14
CASSVTGGGWDPIF
>TRBV2|TRBJ2-5|13
CASTDVGGETQYF
>TRBV24-1|TRBJ2-7|12
CATSPGGNQQYF
>TRBV27|TRBJ2-6|16
CASSSPRVSGANVLTF
>TRBV30|TRBJ1-3|14
CAWGPGFSGNTIYF
>TRBV11-2|TRBJ2-3|15
CASSFRGSSTDTQYF
>TRBV4-1|TRBJ1-1|15
CASSPQGAGFGEAFF
>TRBV2|TRBJ2-5|14
CASLGRSYQETQYF
>TRBV3-1/TRBV3-2|TRBJ1-5|13
CASTLPVVWPQHF
>TRBV24-1|TRBJ1-2|14
CATSDSRGLDGYTF